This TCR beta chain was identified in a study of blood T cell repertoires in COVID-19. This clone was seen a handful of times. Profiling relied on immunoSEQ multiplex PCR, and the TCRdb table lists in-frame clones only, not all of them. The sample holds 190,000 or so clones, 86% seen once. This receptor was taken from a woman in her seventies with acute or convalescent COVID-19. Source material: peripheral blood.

The CDR3 DNA is TGCGCCAGCAGCTTGCAACTAGTTGCAGATACGCAGTATTTT. Amino acid sequence: CASSLQLVADTQYF. The J gene is TRBJ2-3, the V gene TRBV5-1, with D maybe TRBD2 (5 bases). Trimming removed 1 base at V and 4 bases at J, with 10 bases between. The CDR3 has 14 amino acids. Germline V lookup: CDR1 SGHRS, CDR2 YFSETQ.